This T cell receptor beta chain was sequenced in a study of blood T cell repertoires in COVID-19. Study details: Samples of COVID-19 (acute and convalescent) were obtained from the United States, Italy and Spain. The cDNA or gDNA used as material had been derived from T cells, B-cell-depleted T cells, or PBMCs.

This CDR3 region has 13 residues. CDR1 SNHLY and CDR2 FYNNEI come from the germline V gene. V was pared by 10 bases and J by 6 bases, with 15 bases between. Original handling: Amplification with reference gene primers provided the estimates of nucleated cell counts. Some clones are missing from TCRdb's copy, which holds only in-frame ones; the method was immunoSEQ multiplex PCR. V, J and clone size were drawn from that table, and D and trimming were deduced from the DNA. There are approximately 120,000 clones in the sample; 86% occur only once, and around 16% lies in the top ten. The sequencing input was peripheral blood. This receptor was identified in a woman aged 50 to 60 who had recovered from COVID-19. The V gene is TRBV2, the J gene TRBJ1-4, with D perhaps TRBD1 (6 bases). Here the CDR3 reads CATQGRRDEKLFF. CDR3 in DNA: TGTGCCACCCAGGGGCGAAGAGATGAAAAACTGTTTTTT.